Included here is one T cell receptor (beta chain) sequence, with context. Its specificity is unknown. This entry is derived from a study of blood T cells in healthy people across ages. Study findings and constraints: Long-lived and aged donors differed, with more naive CD4+ cells and higher diversity in the long-lived. Older age went with lower TCR beta diversity per million T cells, in a roughly linear way.

The CDR3 has 16 amino acids. Deletions cut 1 base from V and 3 bases from J, with 15 bases between. A J-beta primer mix and a sample-barcoded 5' primer were used in a second PCR of roughly 6 to 11 cycles. TCRdb re-derived calls from the 5' RACE reads in MiXCR, one entry per CDR3 protein. The table has roughly 680,000 distinct CDR3 sequences, under 65% seen once; the top ten hold approximately 13%. The chain employs TRBV12-3 or TRBV12-4 and TRBJ1-1; D perhaps matches TRBD1 (5 bases). The receptor comes from a woman older than 75 in good health. The sequenced sample consisted of blood. CDR3 region: CASSLGASQGDTEAFF. For the CDR3, the DNA is TGTGCCAGCAGTTTAGGGGCTAGCCAAGGGGACACTGAAGCTTTCTTT.